Listed below are T cell receptor beta chains from one sample, sequenced in a study of cytomegalovirus exposure and HLA in healthy donors. The data were produced by immunoSEQ multiplex PCR, yet TCRdb's version contains in-frame clones alone and is incomplete. The sample has about 120,000 clones; approximately 91% are singletons. The specimen sequenced was PBMCs. The receptors were gathered from a man between 18 and 35 years old in good health and CMV-seropositive. The CDR3 runs from the conserved cysteine through the conserved F or W. Fields, in order: J gene, V gene, clone size, D gene, CDR3 DNA, CDR3 protein. The D gene is left open where the match is weak. Clone sizes are given selectively: once, few, many, or a class where the clone is expanded.

J gene: TRBJ2-1
V gene: TRBV25-1
clone size: NA
D gene: NA
CDR3 DNA: TGTGCCAGCAGTGAATATGGACTTGCGCAGTTCTTC
CDR3 protein: CASSEYGLAQFF

J gene: TRBJ2-1
V gene: TRBV28
clone size: NA
D gene: NA
CDR3 DNA: TGTGCCAGCAGTCTTCTCCTCGGTGGTAATGAGCAGTTCTTC
CDR3 protein: CASSLLLGGNEQFF

J gene: TRBJ2-3
V gene: TRBV6-4
clone size: NA
D gene: TRBD2
CDR3 DNA: TGTGCCAGCAGTGAGGTAGCGGGGAGCGCAGATACGCAGTATTTT
CDR3 protein: CASSEVAGSADTQYF

J gene: TRBJ1-5
V gene: TRBV28
clone size: NA
D gene: NA
CDR3 DNA: TGTGCCAGCAGTTTCGGGGATACTTATAGCAATCAGCCCCAGCATTTT
CDR3 protein: CASSFGDTYSNQPQHF

J gene: TRBJ1-5
V gene: TRBV6-1
clone size: NA
D gene: TRBD1
CDR3 DNA: TGTGCCAGCAGTGCGTCGTACAGGGGCGTCGGGCAGCCCCAGCATTTT
CDR3 protein: CASSASYRGVGQPQHF

J gene: TRBJ2-3
V gene: TRBV5-6
clone size: NA
D gene: TRBD2
CDR3 DNA: TGTGCCAGCAGCACTTGGCGGGGGGGCATACCTATTACAGCAGATACGCAGTATTTT
CDR3 protein: CASSTWRGGIPITADTQYF

J gene: TRBJ2-1
V gene: TRBV5-1
clone size: NA
D gene: TRBD2
CDR3 DNA: TGCGCCAGCAGCTGGGGACTAGCGGGGGACTACAATGAGCAGTTCTTC
CDR3 protein: CASSWGLAGDYNEQFF

J gene: TRBJ1-5
V gene: TRBV25-1
clone size: NA
D gene: NA
CDR3 DNA: TGTGCCAGCAGGCAGGGGAATCAGCCCCAGCATTTT
CDR3 protein: CASRQGNQPQHF

J gene: TRBJ2-7
V gene: TRBV13
clone size: few
D gene: NA
CDR3 DNA: TGTGCCAGCAGCTCCGCTGCTAGCCAGGCCACCTACGAGCAGTACTTC
CDR3 protein: CASSSAASQATYEQYF

J gene: TRBJ2-1
V gene: TRBV19
clone size: NA
D gene: NA
CDR3 DNA: TGTGCCAGTAGTATAGGGGACAAGTACAATGAGCAGTTCTTC
CDR3 protein: CASSIGDKYNEQFF

J gene: TRBJ2-5
V gene: TRBV18
clone size: NA
D gene: NA
CDR3 DNA: TGTGCCAGCTCAGGGGGGTCAGAGACCCAGTACTTC
CDR3 protein: CASSGGSETQYF

J gene: TRBJ2-1
V gene: TRBV5-6
clone size: NA
D gene: NA
CDR3 DNA: TGTGCCAGCAGCCAGCAGGTGAGTGAGCAGTTCTTC
CDR3 protein: CASSQQVSEQFF

J gene: TRBJ1-4
V gene: TRBV9
clone size: once
D gene: TRBD1
CDR3 DNA: TGTGCCAGCAGCGGAGAGACAGGGGAACCAGCTAATGAAAAACTGTTTTTT
CDR3 protein: CASSGETGEPANEKLFF

J gene: TRBJ2-1
V gene: TRBV10-3
clone size: NA
D gene: TRBD2
CDR3 DNA: TGTGCCATCAGTGCGGAGCGGGGGAGTGACAATGAGCAGTTCTTC
CDR3 protein: CAISAERGSDNEQFF

J gene: TRBJ2-7
V gene: TRBV7-8
clone size: NA
D gene: NA
CDR3 DNA: TGTGCCAGCAGCTTAGTGGCCAACAACTACGAGCAGTACTTC
CDR3 protein: CASSLVANNYEQYF

J gene: TRBJ2-5
V gene: TRBV10-1
clone size: NA
D gene: NA
CDR3 DNA: TGCGCCAGCAGCCAGTTCTCCGAGGGGACCCAGTACTTC
CDR3 protein: CASSQFSEGTQYF

J gene: TRBJ1-2
V gene: TRBV5-6
clone size: NA
D gene: NA
CDR3 DNA: TGTGCCAGCAGCTTGACACCGCCCTATGGCTACACCTTC
CDR3 protein: CASSLTPPYGYTF

J gene: TRBJ2-1
V gene: TRBV25-1
clone size: NA
D gene: NA
CDR3 DNA: TGTGCCAGCTTAGGGGTCGACAATGAGCAGTTCTTC
CDR3 protein: CASLGVDNEQFF

J gene: TRBJ1-6
V gene: TRBV7-2
clone size: NA
D gene: TRBD1
CDR3 DNA: TGTGCCAGCAGCTTAGCTACGGGACAGGGAACACCCCTCCACTTT
CDR3 protein: CASSLATGQGTPLHF

J gene: TRBJ2-5
V gene: TRBV7-7
clone size: NA
D gene: TRBD1
CDR3 DNA: TGTGCCAGCAGCTTAGTTAGGGGACAGGAGGAGACCCAGTACTTC
CDR3 protein: CASSLVRGQEETQYF

J gene: TRBJ1-1
V gene: TRBV10-3
clone size: NA
D gene: NA
CDR3 DNA: TGTGCCATCAGTGTCACCGGGAACAGGGCCCCTGAAGCTTTCTTT
CDR3 protein: CAISVTGNRAPEAFF

J gene: TRBJ1-5
V gene: TRBV28
clone size: NA
D gene: TRBD1
CDR3 DNA: TGTGCCAGCAGGACAGGGGGCAATCAGCCCCAGCATTTT
CDR3 protein: CASRTGGNQPQHF

J gene: TRBJ1-6
V gene: TRBV28
clone size: NA
D gene: NA
CDR3 DNA: TGTGCCAGCAGTATTATAATTTCACCCCTCCACTTT
CDR3 protein: CASSIIISPLHF

J gene: TRBJ2-6
V gene: TRBV11-2
clone size: NA
D gene: NA
CDR3 DNA: TGTGCCAGCAGCTCGCAGGGTAGTGGGGCCAACGTCCTGACTTTC
CDR3 protein: CASSSQGSGANVLTF

J gene: TRBJ2-7
V gene: TRBV7-8
clone size: once
D gene: TRBD1
CDR3 DNA: TGTGCCAGCAGCTTCACTCGGACAGGTACCTACGAGCAGTACTTC
CDR3 protein: CASSFTRTGTYEQYF

J gene: TRBJ1-5
V gene: TRBV7-8
clone size: NA
D gene: TRBD1
CDR3 DNA: TGTGCCAGCAGCTTAGGGGGGTGGGACAGTTCGTCCCAGCCCCAGCATTTT
CDR3 protein: CASSLGGWDSSSQPQHF

J gene: TRBJ2-7
V gene: TRBV7-9
clone size: NA
D gene: NA
CDR3 DNA: TGTGCCAGCAGCCCACCAGGGGCCGGGCAGTACTTC
CDR3 protein: CASSPPGAGQYF

J gene: TRBJ2-7
V gene: TRBV6-5
clone size: NA
D gene: TRBD1
CDR3 DNA: TGTGCCAGCAGTTCCTGGGACAGGGGGGCCTACGAGCAGTACTTC
CDR3 protein: CASSSWDRGAYEQYF

J gene: TRBJ1-6
V gene: TRBV6-4
clone size: NA
D gene: TRBD1
CDR3 DNA: TGTGCCAGCAGTGACGAGGGGGCAGTGGCACCCCTCCACTTT
CDR3 protein: CASSDEGAVAPLHF

J gene: TRBJ1-5
V gene: TRBV7-8
clone size: once
D gene: NA
CDR3 DNA: TGTGCCAGCAGCCCGCCCGGACAGAATAGCAATCAGCCCCAGCATTTT
CDR3 protein: CASSPPGQNSNQPQHF

J gene: TRBJ2-1
V gene: TRBV27
clone size: NA
D gene: NA
CDR3 DNA: TGTGCCAGCAGTCCCAATAGCGGAGGGATCGAGCAGTTCTTC
CDR3 protein: CASSPNSGGIEQFF

J gene: TRBJ1-2
V gene: TRBV5-5
clone size: NA
D gene: NA
CDR3 DNA: TGTGCCAGCAGCTTGACTGATACTGTCTATGGCTACACCTTC
CDR3 protein: CASSLTDTVYGYTF

J gene: TRBJ2-2
V gene: TRBV7-2
clone size: NA
D gene: NA
CDR3 DNA: TGTGCCAGCAGCCCGAGTGCGGTACGGGGACTGGCGAACACCGGGGAGCTGTTTTTT
CDR3 protein: CASSPSAVRGLANTGELFF

J gene: TRBJ1-2
V gene: TRBV27
clone size: few
D gene: TRBD1
CDR3 DNA: TGTGCCAGCAGTTTGGACAGGCAGAACTATGGCTACACCTTC
CDR3 protein: CASSLDRQNYGYTF

J gene: TRBJ1-1
V gene: TRBV29-1
clone size: NA
D gene: NA
CDR3 DNA: TGCAGCGTTTTACAGGAGAACACTGAAGCTTTCTTT
CDR3 protein: CSVLQENTEAFF

J gene: TRBJ2-7
V gene: TRBV6-6
clone size: NA
D gene: NA
CDR3 DNA: TGTGCCAGCGCGACAGGTTTGGCCTACGAGCAGTACTTC
CDR3 protein: CASATGLAYEQYF

J gene: TRBJ2-3
V gene: TRBV10-1
clone size: NA
D gene: NA
CDR3 DNA: TGCGCCAGCAGTGAGTCTCTAGGCAGGGGTGCAGATACGCAGTATTTT
CDR3 protein: CASSESLGRGADTQYF

J gene: TRBJ1-1
V gene: TRBV19
clone size: NA
D gene: TRBD1
CDR3 DNA: TGTGCCAGTAGTATAAGGGGGCGGAACACTGAAGCTTTCTTT
CDR3 protein: CASSIRGRNTEAFF

J gene: TRBJ2-5
V gene: TRBV5-1
clone size: few
D gene: TRBD2
CDR3 DNA: TGCGCCAGCAGCTCCGAGCGGGGGGGCCCTCGGGAGACCCAGTACTTC
CDR3 protein: CASSSERGGPRETQYF

J gene: TRBJ1-1
V gene: TRBV7-6
clone size: once
D gene: NA
CDR3 DNA: TGTGCCAGCAGCTTAGGCCCCGACGGGGTGGACACTGAAGCTTTCTTT
CDR3 protein: CASSLGPDGVDTEAFF

J gene: TRBJ2-5
V gene: TRBV20-1
clone size: NA
D gene: NA
CDR3 DNA: TGCAGTGCAACCGGGACTGCCACCCAGTACTTC
CDR3 protein: CSATGTATQYF

J gene: TRBJ1-1
V gene: TRBV10-1
clone size: NA
D gene: NA
CDR3 DNA: TGCGCGACACAGTTACTGGGGGGGGTGAACACTGAAGCTTTCTTT
CDR3 protein: CATQLLGGVNTEAFF

J gene: TRBJ2-1
V gene: TRBV19
clone size: once
D gene: NA
CDR3 DNA: TGTGCCAGTAGACTACCAGGGTCTGTCAATGAGCAGTTCTTC
CDR3 protein: CASRLPGSVNEQFF

J gene: TRBJ1-1
V gene: TRBV29-1
clone size: NA
D gene: NA
CDR3 DNA: TGCAGCGTGGGGGCAGTACTGTTGAACACTGAAGCTTTCTTT
CDR3 protein: CSVGAVLLNTEAFF

J gene: TRBJ1-2
V gene: TRBV11-2
clone size: few
D gene: TRBD1
CDR3 DNA: TGTGCCAGCAGCTTAGGACAGGGGAGAAACTATGGCTACACCTTC
CDR3 protein: CASSLGQGRNYGYTF

J gene: TRBJ2-1
V gene: TRBV4-2
clone size: NA
D gene: TRBD1
CDR3 DNA: TGTGCCAGCAGCCAAGGGGACAGGGAGAATGAGCAGTTCTTC
CDR3 protein: CASSQGDRENEQFF

J gene: TRBJ2-7
V gene: TRBV5-8
clone size: once
D gene: TRBD2
CDR3 DNA: TGTGCCAGCAGCGTTAACGGGGGGTCCTCCTACGAGCAGTACTTC
CDR3 protein: CASSVNGGSSYEQYF

J gene: TRBJ1-1
V gene: TRBV19
clone size: NA
D gene: TRBD1
CDR3 DNA: TGTGCCAGTAGCCTCTCGACAGGGCCGATGAACACTGAAGCTTTCTTT
CDR3 protein: CASSLSTGPMNTEAFF

J gene: TRBJ2-7
V gene: TRBV7-9
clone size: once
D gene: NA
CDR3 DNA: TGTGCCAGCAGCTTAGGTCAGGGGTCGGGGGAGCAGTACTTC
CDR3 protein: CASSLGQGSGEQYF

J gene: TRBJ2-6
V gene: TRBV27
clone size: NA
D gene: NA
CDR3 DNA: TGTGCCAGCAGTCCCCCCGCGGCCGGGGCCAACGTCCTGACTTTC
CDR3 protein: CASSPPAAGANVLTF

J gene: TRBJ1-2
V gene: TRBV30
clone size: NA
D gene: NA
CDR3 DNA: TGTGCCTGGAGCCGACAGTCCTATGGCTACACCTTC
CDR3 protein: CAWSRQSYGYTF

J gene: TRBJ2-6
V gene: TRBV2
clone size: NA
D gene: NA
CDR3 DNA: TGTGCCAGCAGTGAAGGTAACGGTCTCCTTTTCCCCCTCTCTGGGGCCAACGTCCTGACTTTC
CDR3 protein: CASSEGNGLLFPLSGANVLTF

J gene: TRBJ1-5
V gene: TRBV7-7
clone size: NA
D gene: TRBD1
CDR3 DNA: TGTGCTAGCAGCGAGACAAATACCGGGACAGGGGCCAATCAGCCCCAGCATTTT
CDR3 protein: CASSETNTGTGANQPQHF